Below, one TCR beta chain is given with its context. These data belong to a study of cytotoxic CD8 clonotypes in ibrutinib-treated CLL. Trimming pared 8 bases from V and 6 bases from J, leaving 17 bases between. Germline CDR1 and CDR2: SQVTM and ANQGSEA. This CDR3 comprises 13 residues. Assay: immunoSEQ multiplex PCR; the TCRdb copy retains only in-frame clones and omits some. The table records over 120,000 clones, roughly 76% of them present only once. The chain combines TRBV29-1 with TRBJ2-1, with D possibly being TRBD2 (5 bases). The clonotype originates from a human donor with chronic lymphocytic leukemia. The sample consisted of PBMCs, taken after 24 months of ibrutinib treatment. CDR3 loop: CSPTSATTNEQFF. The DNA for the CDR3 is TGCAGCCCTACTAGTGCCACAACCAATGAGCAGTTCTTC.